Described below is a single TCR beta chain sequence and its context. This record belongs to a study of blood T cell repertoires in COVID-19. Study background: The United States, Italy and Spain provided the acute and convalescent COVID-19 samples. PBMCs, B-cell-depleted T cells, or T cells provided the cDNA or gDNA that made up the material.

As originally analysed: Amplification from reference gene primers served as the basis for estimated nucleated cell counts. Clones were sequenced by immunoSEQ multiplex PCR, and TCRdb holds only the in-frame ones, with some missing. V, J and clone size reflect that table, while D and trimming were determined from the DNA. Counted here are fewer than 400,000 clones, approximately 86% occurring once; the ten biggest clones make up less than 3.5%. Deletions cut 6 bases from V and 8 bases from J, with 19 bases between. Germline lookup yields CDR1 MNHNY and CDR2 SVGAGI (reference sequence). The CDR3 consists of 14 residues.

The chain uses TRBV6-6 and TRBJ1-2; D is perhaps TRBD1 (5 bases). This TCR was recovered from a human donor in a cohort sampled during active COVID-19. The material sequenced was peripheral blood. Here the CDR3 reads CASRAFRVIWGYTF. In DNA form, the CDR3 reads TGTGCCAGCAGGGCCTTCAGGGTCATATGGGGCTACACCTTC.